What follows are 15 T cell receptor beta chains derived from one specimen sequenced in a study of T-cell memory formation after mild COVID-19. TCRdb independently ran MiXCR on the 5' RACE reads; one entry per CDR3 protein. The sample contains roughly 170,000 distinct CDR3 sequences, around a sixth of which appear only once. The specimen was PBMCs or a T cell subset sorted from them (not recorded which). All receptors derive from a man aged 18 to 35 who had mild COVID-19 (a few samples of this study predate the infection). Cell type and time point are not known.

There are many counts of this clonotype. The chain uses TRBV15 and TRBJ2-5; TRBD2 agrees at 7 bases. V lost 0 bases, J lost 4 bases, and 8 bases stayed unmatched. Germline lookup yields CDR1 LNHNV and CDR2 YYDKDF (reference sequence). The CDR3 is 16 residues long. CDR3 region: CATSRDRQRGLETQYF. The CDR3 coding sequence is TGTGCCACCAGCAGAGATAGGCAGCGGGGACTAGAGACCCAGTACTTC.

This clonotype appeared a few times. The rearrangement uses TRBV2 and TRBJ2-3; TRBD2 matches 7 bases. The CDR3 sequence is 14 residues long. In germline, CDR1 is SNHLY, CDR2 FYNNEI. V shed 4 bases, J shed 5 bases, and the junction held 6 bases outside the gene matches. The CDR3 coding sequence is TGTGCCAGCAGTGTAAGCGGGGTGGGAGATACGCAGTATTTT. Translating it yields CASSVSGVGDTQYF.

V is TRBV10-3 and J is TRBJ2-7; D is possibly TRBD1 (6 bases). V lost 10 bases and J lost 6, with 13 bases in between. Germline assignment: CDR1 ENHRY and CDR2 SYGVKD. The CDR3 consists of 11 residues. The CDR3 protein is CATGTKGEQYV. Here the CDR3 DNA reads TGTGCCACGGGGACAAAGGGCGAGCAGTACGTC.

This chain uses TRBV24-1 with TRBJ1-1; no clear D gene. V was pared by 12 bases and J by 3 bases, with 13 bases between. CDR3 length equals 12 residues. CDR1 KGHDR and CDR2 SFDVKD come from the germline V gene. DNA of the CDR3: TGTGCCCCTCCCGGGTGGCACACTGAAGCTTTCTTT. Its translation: CAPPGWHTEAFF.

The gene calls are TRBV7-3 and TRBJ1-1, with no clear D. The germline CDR1 and CDR2 sequences are SGHTA and FQGTGA. Deletions cut 0 bases from V and 5 bases from J, with 10 bases between. This CDR3 is built from 14 residues. In DNA form, the CDR3 reads TGTGCCAGCAGCTTAACGGCCGCGGGGACTGAAGCTTTCTTT. Its protein is CASSLTAAGTEAFF.

This clonotype was seen ten or more times. The V and J genes are TRBV5-6 and TRBJ1-6, with a tentative D call TRBD1 (6 bases). Trimming removed 4 bases at V and 3 bases at J, with 17 bases between. CDR1 and CDR2 from the germline V gene are SGHDT and YYEEEE. The CDR3 covers 17 residues. The CDR3: CASSLRDRRLYNSPLHF. CDR3 DNA sequence: TGTGCCAGCAGCCTTAGAGACAGGAGACTCTATAATTCACCCCTCCACTTT. Filled out from reference TRBV5-6 and TRBJ1-6, the complete variable domain reads DAGVTQSPTHLIKTRGQQVTLRCSPKSGHDTVSWYQQALGQGPQFIFQYYEEEERQRGNFPDRFSGHQFPNYSSELNVNALLLGDSALYLCASSLRDRRLYNSPLHFGNGTRLTVT.

This chain joins TRBV11-2 and TRBJ1-1; D is ambiguous. V lost 2 bases and J lost 1, with 8 bases in between. Germline CDR1 SGHAT, CDR2 FQNNGV. This CDR3 has 14 amino acids. The CDR3 coding sequence is TGTGCCAGCAGCTTACCGCGGACGAACACTGAAGCTTTCTTT. Translated: CASSLPRTNTEAFF.

This rearrangement joins TRBV7-9 to TRBJ1-2; D gene uncertain. This CDR3 has 12 amino acids. Germline V gene lookup returns CDR1 SEHNR and CDR2 FQNEAQ (reference sequence). V was trimmed by 6 bases and J by 2 bases, leaving 7 bases between them. Here the CDR3 DNA reads TGTGCCAGCAGGCAGGAAAACTATGGCTACACCTTC. This codes for CASRQENYGYTF.

The gene calls are TRBV9 and TRBJ2-3; weak D call: TRBD2 (6 bases). CDR3 length equals 15 residues. The germline gives CDR1 SGDLS, CDR2 YYNGEE. V lost 3 bases and J lost 0, with 11 bases in between. CDR3 sequence: CASSAPGRSTDTQYF. The DNA of the CDR3 is TGTGCCAGCAGCGCCCCGGGGAGGAGCACAGATACGCAGTATTTT.

The gene calls are TRBV6-6 and TRBJ2-2; 7 nucleotides line up with TRBD1. Losses at the gene ends were 5 bases for V and 6 bases for J; bases not matched to a gene: 3. CDR3 length equals 13 residues. CDR1 and CDR2 (germline): MNHNY, SVGAGI (reference sequence). CDR3 in DNA: TGTGCCAGCAGTCAGACAGGGCCCGGGGAGCTGTTTTTT. Its translation: CASSQTGPGELFF.

The V gene is TRBV6-5, the J gene TRBJ1-6; D not certain. The CDR3 spans 14 residues. Germline lookup yields CDR1 MNHEY and CDR2 SVGAGI. Trimming took off 2 bases at V and 8 bases at J, with 10 bases between the two ends. The CDR3 nucleotides read TGTGCCAGCAGTTACGGCCCCCGGGATTCACCCCTCCACTTT. It translates to CASSYGPRDSPLHF.

V and J are TRBV6-1 and TRBJ1-2; maybe TRBD1 (5 bases). The CDR3 is 16 amino acids. V gave up 5 bases and J gave up 1 base, with 17 bases separating them. CDR1 is MNHNS, CDR2 SASEGT, per germline. The CDR3 spells CASSPTPTGINYGYTF. The CDR3 nucleotides are TGTGCCAGCAGTCCGACACCCACAGGAATTAACTATGGCTACACCTTC.

This clonotype has more than one count but fewer than ten. The genes are TRBV20-1 and TRBJ2-5; D might be TRBD2 (5 bases). The CDR3 contains 15 residues. Germline loops: CDR1 DFQATT, CDR2 SNEGSKA (reference sequence). Between the trimmed V and J ends, which lost 3 bases and 0 bases, there was a span of 14 bases. The CDR3 DNA is TGCAGTGCTAGCCCCCGTGGAGGCCACCAAGAGACCCAGTACTTC. Encoded protein: CSASPRGGHQETQYF.

J is TRBJ1-3 and V is TRBV18; D is undetermined. V was trimmed by 6 bases and J by 0 bases, leaving 15 bases between them. Germline CDR1 and CDR2: KGHSH and LQKENI. The CDR3 covers 16 residues. The CDR3 sequence: CASSKDSSVSGNTIYF. The CDR3 nucleotides read TGTGCCAGCTCCAAGGACTCCTCCGTCTCTGGAAACACCATATATTTT. The variable domain in full, completed from reference TRBV18 and TRBJ1-3, reads NAGVMQNPRHLVRRRGQEARLRCSPMKGHSHVYWYRQLPEEGLKFMVYLQKENIIDESGMPKERFSAEFPKEGPSILRIQQVVRGDSAAYFCASSKDSSVSGNTIYFGEGSWLTVV.

This clonotype was counted between two and nine times. The V gene is TRBV5-1, the J gene TRBJ2-5; D gene unclear. CDR1 SGHRS and CDR2 YFSETQ come from the germline V gene. V lost 0 bases, J lost 5 bases, and 8 bases lay in between. The CDR3 is made up of 13 amino acids. The CDR3 is CASSLASSETQYF. The CDR3 bases are TGCGCCAGCAGCTTGGCCAGTTCGGAGACCCAGTACTTC.